A selection of T cell receptor beta chains follows, all from one sample in a study of OX40 agonist ivuxolimab in advanced cancers. The protocol was immunoSEQ multiplex PCR, while the TCRdb copy is restricted to in-frame clones and leaves out a portion. The sample has about 35,000 clones, about four fifths seen once. The material sequenced was CD4+ or CD8+ T cells sorted from blood, taken in a trial of the OX40 agonist ivuxolimab. All receptors derive from an adult with an advanced solid tumor such as melanoma, head and neck, liver or kidney cancer. Each CDR3 is given with its conserved first and last residue. The D gene is left open where the match is weak. Part of the rows lack a size; the others show once, few, many or a class for expanded clones.

15,NA,TRBJ2-5,TRBD2,TRBV5-4,TGTGCCAGCAGCTTGGTGGCTAGCGGGGGAGAGACCCAGTACTTC,CASSLVASGGETQYF
13,NA,TRBJ2-5,NA,TRBV7-8,TGTGCCAGCAGCTTATTGGGACAAGAGACCCAGTACTTC,CASSLLGQETQYF
13,NA,TRBJ2-5,NA,TRBV18,TGTGCCAGCTCATCCAACAGTGAAGAGACCCAGTACTTC,CASSSNSEETQYF
15,NA,TRBJ2-2,NA,TRBV4-1,TGCGCCAGCAGCCAAGACAGGGGTAACACCGGGGAGCTGTTTTTT,CASSQDRGNTGELFF
13,NA,TRBJ1-3,NA,TRBV7-9,TGTGCCAGCAGCTTAGAATCCGGAAACACCATATATTTT,CASSLESGNTIYF
14,NA,TRBJ2-2,NA,TRBV5-4,TGTGCCAGCAGCTTGGAGGATTTGGCCGGGGAGCTGTTTTTT,CASSLEDLAGELFF
18,NA,TRBJ2-1,TRBD2,TRBV11-2,TGTGCCAGCAGCTCGATATCCCGTAGGACTAGCGTCCCCAATGAGCAGTTCTTC,CASSSISRRTSVPNEQFF
15,NA,TRBJ1-1,NA,TRBV28,TGTGCCAGCAGTTTAGGGGACATTTTGGACACTGAAGCTTTCTTT,CASSLGDILDTEAFF
15,few,TRBJ1-6,TRBD1,TRBV7-6,TGTGCCAGCAGCTTCGAGGGGGCGCCTAATTCACCCCTCCACTTT,CASSFEGAPNSPLHF
15,NA,TRBJ1-4,NA,TRBV6-1,TGTGCCAGCAGTGTGGACCGGGACCCCCGGCGGGAACTGTTTTTT,CASSVDRDPRRELFF
15,NA,TRBJ2-3,TRBD2,TRBV7-9,TGTGCCAGCAGCTCGAGGACTAGCGGGACAGATACGCAGTATTTT,CASSSRTSGTDTQYF
16,NA,TRBJ2-7,NA,TRBV19,TGTGCCAGTAGTATAGATCAGGCAGGACCCTCCTACGAGCAGTACTTC,CASSIDQAGPSYEQYF
12,few,TRBJ1-5,NA,TRBV2,TGTGCCAGCAAGAGTAGCAATCAGCCCCAGCATTTT,CASKSSNQPQHF
13,NA,TRBJ2-7,NA,TRBV9,TGTGCCAGCAGCGTAGCGTTGGGGGCCGAGCAGTACTTC,CASSVALGAEQYF
16,few,TRBJ1-6,NA,TRBV9,TGTGCCAGCAGCGTAGAGGAGAGGATCCGAAATTCACCCCTCCACTTT,CASSVEERIRNSPLHF
15,once,TRBJ1-3,NA,TRBV6-1,TGTGCCAGCAGTGTTTCCCCAGGGGTCGGAAACACCATATATTTT,CASSVSPGVGNTIYF
15,NA,TRBJ2-3,NA,TRBV6-1,TGTGCCACCCAAAAAGAGAGGCAGTCCACAGATACGCAGTATTTT,CATQKERQSTDTQYF
20,NA,TRBJ2-1,NA,TRBV2,TGTGCCAGCAGTGAAGCCAACCCTTCCTCGTTGCTAAGCTCCTACAATGAGCAGTTCTTC,CASSEANPSSLLSSYNEQFF
15,many,TRBJ2-7,TRBD1,TRBV19,TGTGCCAGTAGACGAACCGGGACAGGGATCGGGGAGCAGTACTTC,CASRRTGTGIGEQYF
13,NA,TRBJ1-2,NA,TRBV28,TGTGCCAGCACGCCAGCAGCTAACTATGGCTACACCTTC,CASTPAANYGYTF
12,NA,TRBJ1-1,TRBD1,TRBV6-5,TGTGCCAGCAGTTCCCGGACAGGGGAAGCTTTCTTT,CASSSRTGEAFF
16,NA,TRBJ2-4,NA,TRBV4-2,TGTGCCAGCAGCCAAGGTCCCGGGACACAACAAAACATTCAGTACTTC,CASSQGPGTQQNIQYF
13,few,TRBJ1-6,NA,TRBV11-2,TGTGCCAGCAGCCACGAGCCGGGTTCACCCCTCCACTTT,CASSHEPGSPLHF
16,NA,TRBJ2-5,TRBD2,TRBV11-2,TGTGCCAGCAGCTTAGTGCTAGCGGGGGGCGGAGAGACCCAGTACTTC,CASSLVLAGGGETQYF
15,few,TRBJ2-7,TRBD1,TRBV5-1,TGCGCCAGCAGCTTACCGGGACAGGAGAACTACGAGCAGTACTTC,CASSLPGQENYEQYF
15,few,TRBJ1-4,NA,TRBV7-2,TGTGCCAGCAGCGTTACTGGGACGGGGAATGAAAAACTGTTTTTT,CASSVTGTGNEKLFF
16,NA,TRBJ1-4,TRBD1,TRBV4-2,TGTGCCAGCAGCCAAGCACAAAGTACAGGGGGCGAAAAACTGTTTTTT,CASSQAQSTGGEKLFF
14,NA,TRBJ1-6,NA,TRBV7-9,TGTGCCAGCAGCCTTCAGGGTTTTAATTCACCCCTCCACTTT,CASSLQGFNSPLHF
14,NA,TRBJ2-5,TRBD1,TRBV12-5,TGTGCTAGTGGTCCCAGGGGGCTGGGGGAGACCCAGTACTTC,CASGPRGLGETQYF
15,once,TRBJ1-4,NA,TRBV7-6,TGTGCCAGCAGCTTAGAGTCCGGACAGCGAGAAAAACTGTTTTTT,CASSLESGQREKLFF
12,NA,TRBJ2-2,NA,TRBV10-1,TGCGCCAGCAGTCGGGAGACCGGGGAGCTGTTTTTT,CASSRETGELFF
13,NA,TRBJ2-1,NA,TRBV6-6,TGTGCCAGCGAGAAGGGTCTCTACAATGAGCAGTTCTTC,CASEKGLYNEQFF
16,NA,TRBJ2-7,TRBD1,TRBV7-8,TGTGCCAGCAGCTTAGCGGGGGGACAGGGTAGGGGAGAGCAGTACTTC,CASSLAGGQGRGEQYF
15,NA,TRBJ2-1,NA,TRBV19,TGTGCCAGTAGTATTAGGTTTAGCTCCTACAATGAGCAGTTCTTC,CASSIRFSSYNEQFF
15,few,TRBJ2-1,TRBD1,TRBV7-7,TGTGCCAGCAGCTTGGGTCCAGGGGGCATGGATGAGCAGTTCTTC,CASSLGPGGMDEQFF
13,few,TRBJ2-1,NA,TRBV5-1,TGCGCCAGCAGCTTTGACAGGAACAATGAGCAGTTCTTC,CASSFDRNNEQFF
15,NA,TRBJ2-5,TRBD2,TRBV5-1,TGCGCCAGCAGTTACAGCGGGGGGCAACAAGAGACCCAGTACTTC,CASSYSGGQQETQYF
11,NA,TRBJ1-2,NA,TRBV5-1,TGCGCCAGCAATTGGGAGGGAAGCTACACCTTC,CASNWEGSYTF
12,NA,TRBJ1-1,NA,TRBV28,TGTGCCAGCGGTTTATGGGCCGTCGGGGCTTTCTTT,CASGLWAVGAFF
15,NA,TRBJ2-7,TRBD1,TRBV12-5,TGTGCTAGTGGGGGCCCGGGACAGAGCTCCTACGAGCAGTACTTC,CASGGPGQSSYEQYF
13,once,TRBJ2-5,NA,TRBV5-1,TGCGCCAGCAGCCTATCAGGGGCGAGGGCCCAGTACTTC,CASSLSGARAQYF
19,NA,TRBJ2-3,TRBD2,TRBV7-9,TGTGCCAGCAGCTTCCCATCAGTACCCGGGGGGTTGAGGACAGATACGCAGTATTTT,CASSFPSVPGGLRTDTQYF
15,NA,TRBJ2-1,TRBD2,TRBV27,TGTGCCAGCAGTTCGGGGCGGGGGGGTTACAATGAGCAGTTCTTC,CASSSGRGGYNEQFF
14,NA,TRBJ2-2,NA,TRBV2,TGTGCCAGCGACCTCATGCCGAACACCGGGGAGCTGTTTTTT,CASDLMPNTGELFF
15,NA,TRBJ2-3,NA,TRBV2,TGTGCCAGCAGCGAGCAAACCGGGCGCACAGATACGCAGTATTTT,CASSEQTGRTDTQYF
14,few,TRBJ2-7,NA,TRBV6-6,TGTGCCAGCAGTTATCAGGGGTCCCCCTCATTTCCTTACTTC,CASSYQGSPSFPYF